The clone carrying this TCR beta chain was detected a few times. Its antigen remains unidentified. Between the trimmed V and J ends, which lost 5 bases and 0 bases, there was a span of 11 bases. CDR1 is DFQATT, CDR2 SNEGSKA, per germline (reference sequence). This CDR3 is built from 15 residues. As TCR cDNA was made by 5'RACE template switching, a universal primer site and UMIs were added. MiXCR was run by TCRdb on the 5' RACE reads, yielding one entry per CDR3 protein. The repertoire holds a few hundred thousand distinct CDR3 sequences, with 7.5% to 9% as singletons. The source of the sample is a study of T cells after yellow fever vaccination. Overall study results and limits: The CD4 and CD8 compartments had a small share of their clonotypes in common. After the booster, 96% of CD4 and about nine tenths of CD8 primary-response clones were re-detected.

The chain is built from TRBV20-1 and TRBJ2-6, with D hard to call. The origin of this receptor is a man aged 18-30 years who received the YFV17D yellow fever vaccine. Here the sequenced sample was PBMCs, taken on the day of the first yellow fever vaccination. The CDR3 DNA reads as TGCAGTGCTTCACCCCCCCGCTCTGGGGCCAACGTCCTGACTTTC. It specifies CSASPPRSGANVLTF.